This is a list of T cell receptor beta chains from one sample in a study of Ad26.COV2.S vaccination and SARS-CoV-2 variants. Libraries were prepared by immunoSEQ multiplex PCR; TCRdb keeps only in-frame clonotypes and omits some of them. This sample carries about 460,000 clones, roughly nine tenths of them seen once, and the ten largest clones take around 1.6%. Sequencing was performed on peripheral blood, taken in a trial of Ad26.COV2.S vaccine versus placebo. These receptors were obtained from a person aged 18-65 years who received the Ad26.COV2.S COVID-19 vaccine or a placebo. Both conserved end residues are part of each CDR3. The D gene is left open where the match is weak. Expanded clones are given a class, and other clones once, few, many or no size at all.

>TRBJ1-5|NA|NA|TRBV30
TGTGCCTGGAGTGGGACAGACAATCAGCCCCAGCATTTT
CAWSGTDNQPQHF
>TRBJ2-3|NA|NA|TRBV19
TGTGCCAGTAGTCCCATCCCTCTGGGGGGCCTTAGCACAGATACGCAGTATTTT
CASSPIPLGGLSTDTQYF
>TRBJ1-3|NA|NA|TRBV9
TGTGCCAGCAGCGTAGGGGGGGCTGGAAACACCATATATTTT
CASSVGGAGNTIYF
>TRBJ2-2|once|TRBD1|TRBV18
TGTGCCAGCTCACCCGGGACAGGGAACACCGGGGAGCTGTTTTTT
CASSPGTGNTGELFF
>TRBJ1-1|NA|NA|TRBV27
TGTGCCAGCAGTTACACAGGGAAGACTGAAGCTTTCTTT
CASSYTGKTEAFF
>TRBJ2-2|NA|NA|TRBV7-3
TGTGCCAGCAGCTTCGTATCTACCGGGGAGCTGTTTTTT
CASSFVSTGELFF
>TRBJ2-1|once|NA|TRBV18
TGTGCCAGCTCACCCAGGATCGGGGAGCAGTTCTTC
CASSPRIGEQFF
>TRBJ1-2|NA|TRBD1|TRBV12-3/TRBV12-4
TGTGCCAGCAAAACAGGGGCAGGGAATGGCTACACCTTC
CASKTGAGNGYTF
>TRBJ2-7|once|TRBD1|TRBV14
TGTGCCAGCAGCCCCGGACAGGGAGGCTACGAGCAGTACTTC
CASSPGQGGYEQYF
>TRBJ2-7|NA|TRBD2|TRBV7-2
TGTGCCAGCAGCTTCGCCGGGGGGGCGGTCTACGAGCAGTACTTC
CASSFAGGAVYEQYF
>TRBJ1-5|NA|TRBD1|TRBV5-6
TGTGCCAGCAGCTTGACGTGGGGACAGCGAGATAATCAGCCCCAGCATTTT
CASSLTWGQRDNQPQHF
>TRBJ1-1|NA|NA|TRBV4-1
TGCGCCAGCAGCCTCACGGCGCAGGGGTCGAATCTCTACACTGAAGCTTTCTTT
CASSLTAQGSNLYTEAFF
>TRBJ2-2|NA|NA|TRBV14
TGTGCCAGCAGCCAAGAAGGTTTGGGTTTCCGGTACTGGGGAAGCACCGGGGAGCTGTTTTTT
CASSQEGLGFRYWGSTGELFF
>TRBJ2-1|NA|NA|TRBV5-1
TGCGCCAGCCGAGGGATCGTGGGGAATCTTCATGGTGAGCAGTTCTTC
CASRGIVGNLHGEQFF
>TRBJ1-3|NA|NA|TRBV3-1/TRBV3-2
TGTGCCAGCAGCCAAGATCTGTACTCTGGAAACACCATATATTTT
CASSQDLYSGNTIYF
>TRBJ2-1|NA|TRBD2|TRBV5-1
TGCGCCAGCAGCTTGGGTGGGACTAGCGGGGACAATGAGCAGTTCTTC
CASSLGGTSGDNEQFF
>TRBJ1-3|NA|NA|TRBV28
TGTGCCAGCTCCCTCGGGGCAGGGGTTGGAAACACCATATATTTT
CASSLGAGVGNTIYF
>TRBJ2-7|NA|NA|TRBV4-1
TGCGCCAGCAGCCAAGGACTAAACTCCTACGAGCAGTACTTC
CASSQGLNSYEQYF
>TRBJ1-2|few|NA|TRBV9
TGCGCCTCACAGGGCAACTATGGCTACACCTTC
CASQGNYGYTF
>TRBJ2-2|NA|TRBD1|TRBV27
TGTGCCAGCAGTATACAGGGGGTGAACACCGGGGAGCTGTTTTTT
CASSIQGVNTGELFF
>TRBJ2-2|NA|TRBD2|TRBV30
TGTGCCTGGAGTAGGGAGGGAGGCGGGGAGCTGTTTTTT
CAWSREGGGELFF
>TRBJ1-4|NA|TRBD1|TRBV6-5
TGTGCCAGCAGTTCCGACAGGGCTCTGAATGAAAAACTGTTTTTT
CASSSDRALNEKLFF
>TRBJ1-6|NA|NA|TRBV29-1
TGCAGCGTTGTGGGCCAGCCGGGTTCACCCCTCCACTTT
CSVVGQPGSPLHF
>TRBJ1-1|NA|NA|TRBV28
TGTGCCAGCACTATGACCGGGAAGGAAGCTTTCTTT
CASTMTGKEAFF
>TRBJ1-4|once|TRBD1|TRBV9
TGTGCCAGCAGCGCGGGACAGTCGCTGAATGAAAAACTGTTTTTT
CASSAGQSLNEKLFF
>TRBJ1-1|NA|TRBD1|TRBV30
TGTGCCTGCCCGGGACAGAAGAACACTGAAGCTTTCTTT
CACPGQKNTEAFF
>TRBJ1-2|once|NA|TRBV19
TGTGCCAGTAGTGTCCAGGGTCCCTATGGCTACACCTTC
CASSVQGPYGYTF
>TRBJ2-7|NA|NA|TRBV6-5
TGTGCCAGCAGTTACTCGCTAGCATCCCCCTACGAGCAGTACTTC
CASSYSLASPYEQYF
>TRBJ1-6|NA|NA|TRBV6-2/TRBV6-3
TGTGCCAGCAGCCAGTATCGTTCACCCCTCCACTTT
CASSQYRSPLHF
>TRBJ1-1|NA|NA|TRBV29-1
TGCAGCGTGGGGTTGAACACTGAAGCTTTCTTT
CSVGLNTEAFF
>TRBJ2-1|NA|TRBD2|TRBV6-1
TGTGCCACCGAAGGGACTAGCGGGAGAAATGAGCAGTTCTTC
CATEGTSGRNEQFF
>TRBJ1-1|once|TRBD1|TRBV6-5
TGTGCCAGCAGTTACTCCGTGACAGGGGAAGCTTTCTTT
CASSYSVTGEAFF
>TRBJ2-7|NA|NA|TRBV6-5
TGTGCCAGCAGTTACTCTCCGGGACCCGCCTACGAGCAGTACTTC
CASSYSPGPAYEQYF
>TRBJ1-4|NA|NA|TRBV7-9
TGTGCCAGCAGCTTAGTGGGTCAGGGGATCGGTGAAAAACTGTTTTTT
CASSLVGQGIGEKLFF
>TRBJ2-7|NA|NA|TRBV4-1
TGCGCCAGCAGCCAAGACCCTTGTGAGCAGTACTTC
CASSQDPCEQYF
>TRBJ2-1|NA|TRBD2|TRBV27
TGTGCCAGCAGTTTAGTAAGCGGGAGAAGGGGGTCCTACAATGAGCAGTTCTTC
CASSLVSGRRGSYNEQFF
>TRBJ2-1|NA|NA|TRBV11-3
TGTGCCAGCAGCTTAGGGGGCTACAATGAGCAGTTCTTC
CASSLGGYNEQFF
>TRBJ2-7|NA|NA|TRBV13
TGTGCCAGCAGCACCTCACACCGGGGCCATGGAGAGCAGTACTTC
CASSTSHRGHGEQYF
>TRBJ1-4|NA|TRBD1|TRBV6-5
TGTGCCAGCGGGACAGCATCAACTAATGAAAAACTGTTTTTT
CASGTASTNEKLFF
>TRBJ2-1|NA|NA|TRBV7-9
TGTGCCAGCAGGCTCGATTCTAGTTCTCGGTACAATGAGCAGTTCTTC
CASRLDSSSRYNEQFF
>TRBJ1-2|NA|NA|TRBV10-3
TGTGCCATCAGCCCCACCGGGGGGGGCGGCTACACCTTC
CAISPTGGGGYTF
>TRBJ1-4|NA|NA|TRBV5-1
TGCGCCAGCAGCTTGTTTACGGGGGGCGCGACTAATGAAAAACTGTTTTTT
CASSLFTGGATNEKLFF
>TRBJ1-5|NA|TRBD1|TRBV7-8
TGTGCCAGCAGCCGAGACAGGGGACTTAATCAGCCCCAGCATTTT
CASSRDRGLNQPQHF
>TRBJ1-4|NA|NA|TRBV9
TGTGCCAGCAGCACACGGACCGAGGAAAAACTGTTTTTT
CASSTRTEEKLFF
>TRBJ1-4|few|NA|TRBV10-2
TGCGCCAGCAGCCGGGGCGAGGGGGAAAAACTGTTTTTT
CASSRGEGEKLFF
>TRBJ2-7|NA|TRBD1|TRBV5-5
TGTGCCAGCAGCTACCCTTCCGGGGACAGGGGTCCCGACCTCTACGAGCAGTACTTC
CASSYPSGDRGPDLYEQYF
>TRBJ1-3|NA|NA|TRBV28
TGTGCCAGCAGTTGGTTTGGAAACACCATATATTTT
CASSWFGNTIYF
>TRBJ1-1|NA|NA|TRBV15
TGTGCCACCAGCAGAGACAGAGAAGCTTTCTTT
CATSRDREAFF
>TRBJ2-1|NA|NA|TRBV7-8
TGTGCCAGCAGCGCTCAGGGGTTGCAGTTCTTC
CASSAQGLQFF
>TRBJ2-2|few|NA|TRBV19
TGTGCCAGTAGTAAAGGGACCCACACCGGGGAGCTGTTTTTT
CASSKGTHTGELFF
>TRBJ2-7|NA|TRBD2|TRBV4-1
TGCGCCAGCAGCCAAGATCCAGCGGGAGTGATCTACGAGCAGTACTTC
CASSQDPAGVIYEQYF
>TRBJ2-5|NA|TRBD1|TRBV4-1
TGCGCCAGCAGCCAAGTCGGTGGAACAGGGGGAGAGACCCAGTACTTC
CASSQVGGTGGETQYF
>TRBJ1-1|NA|NA|TRBV10-3
TGTGCCATCAGTGAGTCCCAGGGGAACACTGAAGCTTTCTTT
CAISESQGNTEAFF
>TRBJ1-1|NA|NA|TRBV11-2
TGTGCCAGCAGCCCACTCCTACATTCAAACACTGAAGCTTTCTTT
CASSPLLHSNTEAFF
>TRBJ1-4|NA|NA|TRBV9
TGTGCCAGCAGCGTAGGAGTAGGTATTAATGAAAAACTGTTTTTT
CASSVGVGINEKLFF
>TRBJ2-1|NA|NA|TRBV14
TGTGCCAGCAGCCAAGATGGAGGGACGGCCTACAATGAGCAGTTCTTC
CASSQDGGTAYNEQFF
>TRBJ2-7|NA|NA|TRBV10-3
TGTGCCATCAGCCGGGACACCCGCTCCTACGAGCAGTACTTC
CAISRDTRSYEQYF
>TRBJ2-2|NA|TRBD2|TRBV28
TGTGCCAGCAGTAGACTAGCGGGAGGGGCCGGGGAGCTGTTTTTT
CASSRLAGGAGELFF
>TRBJ2-7|NA|NA|TRBV6-2/TRBV6-3
TGTGCCAGCAGTTACGGTGGGGGGAATCCGTACGAGCAGTACTTC
CASSYGGGNPYEQYF
>TRBJ1-5|NA|NA|TRBV12-3/TRBV12-4
TGTGCCAGCAGTTCAACGGTGGGTCAGCCCCAGCATTTT
CASSSTVGQPQHF